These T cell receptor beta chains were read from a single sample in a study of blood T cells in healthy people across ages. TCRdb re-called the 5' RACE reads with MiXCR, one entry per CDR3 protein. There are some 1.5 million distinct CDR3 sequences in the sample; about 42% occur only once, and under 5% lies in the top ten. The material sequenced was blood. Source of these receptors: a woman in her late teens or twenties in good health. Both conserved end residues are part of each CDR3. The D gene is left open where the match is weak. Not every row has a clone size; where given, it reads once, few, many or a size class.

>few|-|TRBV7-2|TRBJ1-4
TGTGCCAGCAGCCCGGAAGCAGGGAGAGCTAATGAAAAACTGTTTTTT
CASSPEAGRANEKLFF
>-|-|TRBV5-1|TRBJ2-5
TGCGCCAGCGGCAAGAGCGGGTCCGAGACCCAGTACTTC
CASGKSGSETQYF
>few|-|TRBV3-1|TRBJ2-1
TGTGCCAGCAGTCCTCGGGGGGCCGGGGTCGATGAGCAGTTCTTC
CASSPRGAGVDEQFF
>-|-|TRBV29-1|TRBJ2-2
TGCAGCGTTGACGCAGACACAGGGGAGCTGTTTTTT
CSVDADTGELFF
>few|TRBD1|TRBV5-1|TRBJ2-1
TGCGCCAGCAACCGACAGGGGAGCTCCTACAATGAGCAGTTCTTC
CASNRQGSSYNEQFF
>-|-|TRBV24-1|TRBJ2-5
TGTGCCACCAGTGATTTAACGGGAGACACATACAATGAGCAGTACTTC
CATSDLTGDTYNEQYF
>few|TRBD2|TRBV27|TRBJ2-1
TGTGCCAGCAGTCGACCTAGCGGGGGGGACGAGCAGTTCTTC
CASSRPSGGDEQFF
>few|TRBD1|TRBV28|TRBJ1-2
TGTGCCAGCAGTTTAGCGAGGACAGGGAACTATGGCTACACCTTC
CASSLARTGNYGYTF
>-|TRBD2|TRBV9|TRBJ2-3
TGTGCCAGCAGCGGATACCTTAGCGGGTCGGAAGATACGCAGTATTTT
CASSGYLSGSEDTQYF
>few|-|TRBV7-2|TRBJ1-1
TGTGCCAGCAGCAAACAGGGTCGGGTCTACTTGAACACTGAAGCTTTCTTT
CASSKQGRVYLNTEAFF